What follows are 20 T cell receptor beta chains derived from one specimen sequenced in a study of blood T cell repertoires in COVID-19. Here immunoSEQ multiplex PCR was the method, and the copy in TCRdb shows in-frame clones only, minus some. The sample records approximately 490,000 clones, around 85% being singletons. What was sequenced was PBMCs or T cells enriched from blood (not recorded which). The receptors were sampled from an older woman who had recovered from COVID-19.

The chain joins TRBV7-8 to TRBJ2-7; TRBD2 matches at 7 bases. V lost 5 bases and J lost 3; bases outside the gene matches: 10. CDR1 is SGHVS and CDR2 is FQNEAQ in the germline V gene. This CDR3 has 15 residues. The CDR3 sequence: CASSPLAVPVYEQYF. DNA for the CDR3: TGTGCCAGCAGCCCTCTAGCGGTCCCCGTCTACGAGCAGTACTTC.

The chain joins TRBV6-5 to TRBJ1-1; D perhaps matches TRBD1 (6 bases). In germline, CDR1 is MNHEY, CDR2 SVGAGI. The CDR3 sequence is 12 residues long. Trimming took 8 bases from V and 11 from J, leaving 18 bases between them. CDR3 protein: CASDSDSNGAFF. CDR3 nucleotide sequence: TGTGCCAGCGATTCGGACAGCAACGGGGCTTTCTTT.

The V and J genes are TRBV7-2 and TRBJ1-4; no definite D call. The germline CDR1 and CDR2 sequences are SGHTA and FQGNSA. Trimming cost V 3 bases and J 0 bases, with 11 bases left between them. The CDR3 sequence is 16 residues long. For the CDR3, the DNA is TGTGCCAGCAGCTTTTACGTCGGGGCAACTAATGAAAAACTGTTTTTT. Translating gives CASSFYVGATNEKLFF.

J is TRBJ1-2 and V is TRBV2; TRBD1 aligns across 7 bases. CDR3 length equals 15 residues. Germline assignment: CDR1 SNHLY and CDR2 FYNNEI. The V segment lost 2 bases and the J segment 7 bases; nucleotides outside the gene matches: 10. CDR3 protein: CASSEKGQGGRGYTF. Written as DNA, the CDR3 is TGTGCCAGCAGTGAAAAGGGCCAGGGGGGACGTGGCTACACCTTC. Complete variable domain (other parts from reference TRBV2 and TRBJ1-2): EPEVTQTPSHQVTQMGQEVILRCVPISNHLYFYWYRQILGQKVEFLVSFYNNEISEKSEIFDDQFSVERPDGSNFTLKIRSTKLEDSAMYFCASSEKGQGGRGYTFGSGTRLTVV.

For the CDR3, the DNA is TGTGCCAGCAGTTACGTTTCAGGAGGAAGAACACCCCTCCACTTT. It yields the protein CASSYVSGGRTPLHF. The chain joins TRBV6-5 to TRBJ1-6; D gene ambiguous. The CDR3 totals 15 residues. Trimming stripped 2 bases from V and 11 bases from J, with 16 bases between. Germline lookup yields CDR1 MNHEY and CDR2 SVGAGI.

The gene calls are TRBV10-3 and TRBJ2-5; 7 bases agree with TRBD2. The germline gives CDR1 ENHRY, CDR2 SYGVKD. The CDR3 totals 14 residues. V gave up 9 bases and J gave up 5 bases; unmatched junction bases: 12. CDR3 sequence reads: CAMSSGAARETQYF. DNA of the CDR3: TGTGCCATGTCTAGCGGTGCCGCCAGGGAGACCCAGTACTTC.

The chain employs TRBV3-1 (or the pseudogene TRBV3-2) and TRBJ2-3, with a tentative D call TRBD2 (5 bases). Germline CDR1 and CDR2: LGHDT and YNNKEL (reference sequence). V lost 3 bases, J lost 11 bases, and 12 bases lay in between. CDR3 size: 12 residues. The CDR3 nucleotides are TGTGCCAGCAGCCACGGCCTTCGGGGGCAGTATTTT. This translates into CASSHGLRGQYF.

The rearrangement uses TRBV5-6 and TRBJ2-1, with TRBD2 matching over 8 bases. The CDR3 extends over 17 amino acids. Germline CDR1 and CDR2: SGHDT and YYEEEE. V lost 1 base, J lost 0 bases, and 6 bases stayed unmatched. CDR3 bases: TGTGCCAGCAGCTTGAGGTCACTAGCGGCCTCCTACAATGAGCAGTTCTTC. Translation: CASSLRSLAASYNEQFF.

The J gene is TRBJ2-1, the V gene TRBV2; 7 bases fit TRBD1. The germline V gene has CDR1 SNHLY and CDR2 FYNNEI. This CDR3 comprises 13 residues. Losses at the gene ends were 2 bases for V and 8 bases for J; bases not matched to a gene: 3. For the CDR3, the DNA is TGTGCCAGCAGTGAAAACAGGGGCTATGAGCAGTTCTTC. Its protein is CASSENRGYEQFF.

This clone was detected only once. The chain has TRBV7-2 and TRBJ1-2; a weak D match, TRBD1 (5 bases). This CDR3 is 13 amino acids long. Germline CDR1 reads SGHTA; CDR2 reads FQGNSA. V shed 5 bases and J shed 8 bases, with 15 bases lying between them. CDR3 nucleotides: TGTGCCAGCAGCCCCAATCAGGGAGGGGGCTACACCTTC. Translation gives CASSPNQGGGYTF.

The rearrangement links TRBV7-2 to TRBJ2-1; 10 bases are a match to TRBD1. The germline gives CDR1 SGHTA, CDR2 FQGNSA. This CDR3 has 14 amino acids. The V segment lost 5 bases and the J segment 9 bases; nucleotides outside the gene matches: 7. The CDR3 region has the DNA TGTGCCAGCAGCCCATCGACAGGGGGCGGTGAGCAGTTCTTC. Encoded protein: CASSPSTGGGEQFF.

The rearrangement links TRBV12-5 to TRBJ2-1; D is uncertain. V lost 1 base, J lost 8 bases, and 12 bases lay in between. CDR3 size: 14 residues. Germline CDR1 and CDR2: LGHNT and FRNRAP. In DNA form, the CDR3 reads TGTGCTAGTGGTTTGGGCACCGCCGAGGATGAGCAGTTCTTC. Its protein is CASGLGTAEDEQFF.

The CDR3 region is CASSQRTDYTDTQYF. CDR3 sequence (DNA): TGTGCCAGCAGTCAACGGACGGACTACACAGATACGCAGTATTTT. The chain recombines TRBV27 with TRBJ2-3; tentatively, D is TRBD2 (6 bases). V was cut by 5 bases and J by 2 bases, with 14 bases left in between. CDR3 size: 15 residues. Per germline, CDR1 MNHEY and CDR2 SMNVEV (reference sequence).

This clone was seen a handful of times. The chain couples TRBV19 to TRBJ1-6; the match to TRBD1 covers 7 bases. The CDR3 is 18 amino acids. The germline gives CDR1 LNHDA, CDR2 SQIVND (reference sequence). The V and J ends lost 4 bases and 0 bases, in that order; junction bases with no gene match: 9. DNA of the CDR3: TGTGCCAGTAGTAAAGGGACAGCCTCCTCCTCCTATAATTCACCCCTCCACTTT. Protein product: CASSKGTASSSYNSPLHF.

A single count supports this clone. The V call is TRBV3-1 (or the pseudogene TRBV3-2), the J call TRBJ1-2, with 10 positions matching TRBD1. Unmatched junction bases numbered 6, after V lost 4 bases and J lost 7 bases. CDR1 and CDR2 from the germline V gene are LGHDT and YNNKEL (reference sequence). CDR3 length: 14 residues. The CDR3 DNA reads TGTGCCAGCAGCCCGATGACAGGGGGCTCTGGCTACACCTTC. Encoded protein: CASSPMTGGSGYTF.

The rearrangement uses TRBV3-1 (or the pseudogene TRBV3-2) and TRBJ1-1; weak D call: TRBD1 (5 bases). CDR1 is LGHDT and CDR2 is YNNKEL in the germline V gene (reference sequence). CDR3 length: 15 residues. Trimming left V 1 base short and J 1 base short, with 10 bases between. The CDR3 loop is CASSQAATANTEAFF. CDR3 in DNA: TGTGCCAGCAGCCAAGCCGCGACAGCGAACACTGAAGCTTTCTTT.

In regard to this clone: The sample has other DNA sequences that encode this CDR3 too. The chain joins TRBV7-9 to TRBJ1-1, with TRBD1 identical over 8 bases. This CDR3 is built from 14 residues. Germline-derived CDR1 and CDR2 are SEHNR and FQNEAQ (reference sequence). After removal of 3 bases from V and 0 bases from J, the junction contained 0 bases not matched to a gene. This CDR3 is CASSLTGVNTEAFF. The DNA for the CDR3 is TGTGCCAGCAGCTTGACAGGGGTGAACACTGAAGCTTTCTTT.

This chain connects TRBV5-1 to TRBJ2-3; 8 bases line up with TRBD2. V dropped 0 bases and J dropped 0; count of bases not matched to a gene: 3. There are 16 residues in the CDR3. The germline V gene has CDR1 SGHRS and CDR2 YFSETQ. This chain's CDR3 is CASSLAPSGSTDTQYF. The DNA for the CDR3 is TGCGCCAGCAGCTTGGCGCCTAGCGGGAGCACAGATACGCAGTATTTT.

J is TRBJ1-5 and V is TRBV24-1; D remains ambiguous. CDR1 KGHDR and CDR2 SFDVKD come from the germline V gene. The CDR3 runs 15 residues. V lost 6 bases and J 0 bases, leaving 11 bases between the germline ends. This CDR3 reads CATSPPGISNQPQHF. The CDR3 DNA reads as TGTGCCACCAGTCCTCCGGGAATTAGCAATCAGCCCCAGCATTTT.

There are a few counts of this clone. The chain carries TRBV5-1 and TRBJ1-4; the match to TRBD1 covers 11 bases. This CDR3 spans 15 amino acids. From germline, CDR1 is SGHRS and CDR2 YFSETQ. Trimming cost V 4 bases and J 8 bases; bases outside gene matches: 7. CDR3 amino acids: CASSHGQGASEKLFF. The CDR3 bases are TGCGCCAGCAGCCATGGACAGGGGGCGTCCGAAAAACTGTTTTTT.